This TCR beta chain is drawn from a study of blood T cells in healthy people across ages. Then a second PCR, running about 6 to 12 cycles, was carried out with a sample-barcoded 5' primer and a J-beta primer mix. Samples each returned at least 2.5 million CDR3-containing paired-end reads. MiXCR, run by TCRdb on the 5' RACE reads, gives a single entry per CDR3 protein. Among approximately 940,000 distinct CDR3 sequences listed, 40% to 60% were seen once. V lost 4 bases and J 0 bases, leaving 16 bases between the germline ends. CDR3 length: 18 residues. Germline V lookup: CDR1 MNHEY, CDR2 SVGAGI. The chain employs TRBV6-5 and TRBJ1-6; perhaps TRBD1 as D (6 bases). The sequence derives from a man between 25 and 39 years old in good health. The sequencing input was blood. The CDR3 spells CASSSPTGLSSYNSPLHF. The CDR3 nucleotides read TGTGCCAGCAGTTCCCCGACAGGCCTAAGCTCCTATAATTCACCCCTCCACTTT.